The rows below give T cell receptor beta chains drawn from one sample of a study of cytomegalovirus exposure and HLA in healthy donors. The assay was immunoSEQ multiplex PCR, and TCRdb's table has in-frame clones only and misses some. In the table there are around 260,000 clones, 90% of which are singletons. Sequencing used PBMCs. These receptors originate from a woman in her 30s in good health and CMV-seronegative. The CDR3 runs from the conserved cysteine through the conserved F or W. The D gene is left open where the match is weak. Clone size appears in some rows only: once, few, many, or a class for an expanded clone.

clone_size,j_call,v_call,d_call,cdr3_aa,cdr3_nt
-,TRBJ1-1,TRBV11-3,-,CASSRKENTEAFF,TGTGCCAGCAGTCGCAAGGAGAACACTGAAGCTTTCTTT
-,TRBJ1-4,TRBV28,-,CASSSTSEKLFF,TGTGCCAGCAGTTCTACGAGTGAAAAACTGTTTTTT
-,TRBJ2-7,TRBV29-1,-,CSVEDLQDGYEQYF,TGCAGCGTTGAAGATCTTCAGGACGGCTACGAGCAGTACTTC
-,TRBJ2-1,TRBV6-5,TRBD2,CATRTSGGDQQFF,TGTGCCACCAGGACTAGCGGAGGGGACCAGCAGTTCTTC
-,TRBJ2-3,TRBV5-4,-,CASSLEPKGASTDTQYF,TGTGCCAGCAGCTTGGAGCCGAAAGGGGCTTCCACAGATACGCAGTATTTT
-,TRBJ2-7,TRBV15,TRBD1,CATSRAPIRDSTYEQYF,TGTGCCACCAGCAGAGCACCGATCCGGGACAGCACATACGAGCAGTACTTC
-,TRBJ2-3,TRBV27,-,CASSPSSGADTQYF,TGTGCCAGCAGTCCCAGTAGCGGAGCGGATACGCAGTATTTT
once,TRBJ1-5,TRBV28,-,CASTYQQRWGQPQHF,TGTGCCAGCACTTACCAACAGCGATGGGGTCAGCCCCAGCATTTT
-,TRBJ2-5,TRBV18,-,CASSPPPKETQYF,TGTGCCAGCTCACCACCCCCCAAAGAGACCCAGTACTTC
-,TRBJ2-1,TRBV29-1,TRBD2,CSALTTSGRAEQFF,TGCAGCGCCCTCACGACTAGCGGGAGGGCTGAGCAGTTCTTC
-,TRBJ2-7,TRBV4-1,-,CASSQGDPRTYEQYF,TGCGCCAGCAGCCAAGGGGACCCCAGGACCTACGAGCAGTACTTC
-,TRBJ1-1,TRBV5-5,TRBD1,CASSTVQGIGTEAFF,TGTGCCAGCAGCACCGTACAGGGGATTGGCACTGAAGCTTTCTTT
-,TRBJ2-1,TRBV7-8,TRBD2,CASSLEGAGAYNEQFF,TGTGCCAGCAGCTTAGAGGGAGCGGGAGCCTACAATGAGCAGTTCTTC
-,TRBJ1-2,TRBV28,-,CASSPGILRRDYGYTF,TGTGCCAGCAGTCCCGGAATACTTAGACGTGACTATGGCTACACCTTC
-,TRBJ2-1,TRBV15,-,CATTAASGNEQFF,TGTGCCACCACGGCTGCCAGCGGAAATGAGCAGTTCTTC
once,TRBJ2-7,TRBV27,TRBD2,CASSFGGGRLEQYF,TGTGCCAGCAGTTTCGGGGGAGGGCGTCTCGAGCAGTACTTC
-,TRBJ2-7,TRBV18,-,CASSPLIAAAREQYF,TGTGCCAGCTCACCACTAATAGCTGCTGCGAGGGAGCAGTACTTC
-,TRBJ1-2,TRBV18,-,CASSPPGDRRIYTF,TGTGCCAGCTCACCACCGGGTGACAGGCGGATCTACACCTTC
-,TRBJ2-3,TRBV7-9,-,CASSSEDRTSTDTQYF,TGTGCCAGCAGCTCTGAGGACAGAACTAGCACAGATACGCAGTATTTT
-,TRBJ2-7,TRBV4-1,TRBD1,CASSHGQGADQYF,TGCGCCAGCAGCCACGGACAGGGGGCAGATCAGTACTTC
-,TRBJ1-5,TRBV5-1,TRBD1,CASSLDRDYSNQPQHF,TGCGCCAGCAGCCTGGACAGGGACTATAGCAATCAGCCCCAGCATTTT
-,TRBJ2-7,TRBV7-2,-,CASSLAGDEQYF,TGTGCCAGCAGCTTAGCAGGGGACGAGCAGTACTTC
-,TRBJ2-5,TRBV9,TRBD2,CASSPRLAGGQETQYF,TGTGCCAGCAGCCCCCGCCTAGCGGGAGGCCAAGAGACCCAGTACTTC
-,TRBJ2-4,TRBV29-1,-,CSVGALGAKNIQYF,TGCAGCGTTGGGGCTCTTGGGGCCAAAAACATTCAGTACTTC
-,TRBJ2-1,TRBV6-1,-,CASSDFGQSSSSYNEQFF,TGTGCCAGCAGTGATTTTGGACAGAGCAGCAGCTCCTACAATGAGCAGTTCTTC
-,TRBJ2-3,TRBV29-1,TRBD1,CSVSTGSDTQYF,TGCAGCGTCTCGACAGGGTCGGATACGCAGTATTTT
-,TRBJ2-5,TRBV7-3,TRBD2,CASSSTTSGKETQYF,TGTGCCAGCAGCTCCACGACTAGCGGGAAAGAGACCCAGTACTTC
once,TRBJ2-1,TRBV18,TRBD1,CASSTDRGNEQFF,TGTGCCAGCTCAACGGACAGGGGTAATGAGCAGTTCTTC
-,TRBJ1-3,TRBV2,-,CASSPGVGNTIYF,TGTGCCAGCAGTCCAGGGGTGGGAAACACCATATATTTT
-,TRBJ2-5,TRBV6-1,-,CASSVGGETQYF,TGTGCCAGCAGTGTGGGTGGAGAGACCCAGTACTTC
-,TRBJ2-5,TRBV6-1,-,CASRHRNQETQYF,TGTGCCAGCAGACACAGAAACCAAGAGACCCAGTACTTC
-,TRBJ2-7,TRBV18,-,CASSQTPDYEQYF,TGTGCCAGCTCACAGACCCCAGACTACGAGCAGTACTTC
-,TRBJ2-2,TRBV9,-,CASSVVSGELFF,TGTGCCAGCAGCGTTGTATCCGGGGAGCTGTTTTTT
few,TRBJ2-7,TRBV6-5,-,CASSKRDGYEQYF,TGTGCCAGCAGTAAACGGGACGGTTACGAGCAGTACTTC
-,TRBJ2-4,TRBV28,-,CASSSTGTLYAGKNIQYF,TGTGCCAGCAGTTCGACCGGGACCCTTTATGCGGGCAAAAACATTCAGTACTTC
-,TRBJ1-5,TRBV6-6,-,CASSYAPAGAAGPQHF,TGTGCCAGCAGTTACGCACCTGCAGGGGCCGCTGGGCCCCAGCATTTT
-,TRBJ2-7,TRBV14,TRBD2,CASSQDKRLAGGPYEQYF,TGTGCCAGCAGCCAAGATAAGAGGTTAGCGGGAGGGCCCTACGAGCAGTACTTC
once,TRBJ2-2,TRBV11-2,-,CASSLGQGSGGELFF,TGTGCCAGCAGCTTAGGGCAGGGTAGCGGCGGGGAGCTGTTTTTT
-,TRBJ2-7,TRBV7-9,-,CASSSTTLSGPNYEQYF,TGTGCCAGCAGCTCCACGACCCTTAGCGGCCCTAACTACGAGCAGTACTTC
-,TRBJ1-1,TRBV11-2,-,CASSLQGGEAFF,TGTGCCAGCAGCTTACAGGGCGGTGAAGCTTTCTTT
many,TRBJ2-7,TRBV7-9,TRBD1,CASRGTGFYEQYF,TGTGCCAGCAGGGGGACAGGTTTCTACGAGCAGTACTTC
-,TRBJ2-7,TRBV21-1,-,CASSHRDTPSYEQYF,TGTGCCAGCAGCCACCGGGACACCCCTTCCTACGAGCAGTACTTC
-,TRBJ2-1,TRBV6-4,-,CASSDPLLGSEQFF,TGTGCCAGCAGTGACCCCCTACTTGGGAGTGAGCAGTTCTTC
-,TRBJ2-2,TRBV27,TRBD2,CASSLAGGANTGELFF,TGTGCCAGCAGTTTAGCGGGAGGGGCGAACACCGGGGAGCTGTTTTTT
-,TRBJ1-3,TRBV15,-,CATSRDLGYGNTIYF,TGTGCCACCAGCAGAGATTTAGGGTATGGAAACACCATATATTTT
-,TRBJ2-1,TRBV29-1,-,CSFGGEQFF,TGCAGCTTTGGGGGTGAGCAGTTCTTC